This T cell receptor beta chain was observed in a study of T cell responses to AZD1222 COVID-19 vaccine. Only in-frame clones appear in the TCRdb table, and some are missing; sequencing was by immunoSEQ multiplex PCR. The table lists about 120,000 clones, approximately 84% of them singletons. Germline CDR1 reads SGHNT; CDR2 reads YYREEE (reference sequence). This CDR3 is built from 15 residues. V was shortened by 3 bases and J by 6 bases, with 15 bases between the two germline ends. This chain joins TRBV5-4 and TRBJ2-2; possibly TRBD1 for D (6 bases). The TCR comes from an adult in good health. Sequenced here: peripheral blood, sampled on day 0 of AZD1222 vaccination. The CDR3 sequence is CASSWNRVSSGELFF. Written as DNA, the CDR3 is TGTGCCAGCAGCTGGAACAGGGTTTCATCCGGGGAGCTGTTTTTT.